The 22 T cell receptor beta chains below were found in one sample sequenced in a study of shared clonotypes between healthy human individuals. Data came from immunoSEQ multiplex PCR; TCRdb stores just in-frame clones and leaves some out. The repertoire holds around 1.6 million clones, with roughly 98% as singletons. Specimen: naive CD4+ T cells sorted from blood. Subset specified: CD45RA+ positively selected. All receptors come from a man aged 30-40 years in good health.

The J gene is TRBJ2-5, the V gene TRBV5-1, with D perhaps TRBD2 (6 bases). The CDR3 has 16 amino acids. Germline V gene sequence: CDR1 SGHRS, CDR2 YFSETQ. The V and J ends lost 6 bases and 1 base respectively, with 19 bases between them. The CDR3 region is CASTVTGSSVQETQYF. The CDR3 nucleotides read TGCGCCAGCACAGTCACGGGATCTAGCGTCCAAGAGACCCAGTACTTC. The whole variable domain, filled in from reference TRBV5-1 and TRBJ2-5, reads KAGVTQTPRYLIKTRGQQVTLSCSPISGHRSVSWYQQTPGQGLQFLFEYFSETQRNKGNFPGRFSGRQFSNSRSEMNVSTLELGDSALYLCASTVTGSSVQETQYFGPGTRLLVL.

The chain employs TRBV29-1 and TRBJ1-1, with D uncertain. Germline V CDR1 and CDR2: SQVTM, ANQGSEA. The CDR3 length is 10 residues. Between the trimmed V and J ends, which lost 3 bases and 9 bases, there was a span of 8 bases. DNA of the CDR3: TGCAGCGTTGATATTGGCCAAGCTTTCTTT. Protein: CSVDIGQAFF.

The J gene is TRBJ2-5, the V gene TRBV6-1, with TRBD2 matching 10 bases. V lost 7 bases, J lost 3 bases, and 2 bases stayed unmatched. The CDR3 has 13 residues. The germline CDR1 and CDR2 sequences are MNHNS and SASEGT. This CDR3 reads CASNLAGEETQYF. The CDR3 nucleotides are TGTGCCAGCAACCTAGCGGGGGAAGAGACCCAGTACTTC.

The rearrangement uses TRBV7-8 and TRBJ2-5, with D perhaps matching TRBD2 (6 bases). The CDR3 has 14 residues. CDR1 is SGHVS, CDR2 FQNEAQ, per germline. V was trimmed by 3 bases and J by 2 bases, leaving 10 bases between them. CDR3 sequence (DNA): TGTGCCAGCAGCTTCATCGCGGGACAAGAGACCCAGTACTTC. It translates to CASSFIAGQETQYF.

V and J are TRBV2 and TRBJ1-1; D not resolved. CDR1 is SNHLY, CDR2 FYNNEI, per germline. The germline V and J ends were trimmed by 7 bases and 5 bases, with 14 bases remaining between them. There are 13 residues in the CDR3. CDR3 amino acids: CASTRREDTEAFF. In DNA form, the CDR3 reads TGTGCCAGCACCCGCCGGGAGGATACTGAAGCTTTCTTT.

The chain recombines TRBV15 with TRBJ1-4; no clear D. The CDR3 is 14 residues long. The germline gives CDR1 LNHNV, CDR2 YYDKDF (reference sequence). V was cut by 2 bases and J by 4 bases, with 8 bases left in between. The CDR3 region is CATSRPGYNEKLFF. CDR3 bases: TGTGCCACCAGCAGACCGGGTTATAATGAAAAACTGTTTTTT.

The chain uses TRBV30 and TRBJ2-5; 10 nucleotides agree with TRBD1. Trimming cost V 0 bases and J 5 bases; bases outside gene matches: 6. The CDR3 loop spans 15 amino acids. Germline CDR1 and CDR2: GTSNPN and SVGIG (reference sequence). Here the CDR3 reads CAWSVLDRGLETQYF. The CDR3 DNA is TGTGCCTGGAGTGTCTTAGACAGGGGGCTGGAGACCCAGTACTTC.

This clone was seen a single time. The rearrangement uses TRBV7-8 and TRBJ2-3; a weak D match, TRBD2 (6 bases). Germline CDR1 SGHVS, CDR2 FQNEAQ. CDR3 length: 13 residues. Deletions cut 8 bases from V and 2 bases from J, with 11 bases between. The CDR3 loop reads CASGDFYTDTQYF. In DNA, the CDR3 is TGTGCCAGCGGGGACTTCTACACAGATACGCAGTATTTT.

This sequence joins TRBV5-1 and TRBJ2-1, with D uncertain. The germline V gene has CDR1 SGHRS and CDR2 YFSETQ. The ends were cut back, 2 bases at V and 5 bases at J, with 8 bases in the middle. The CDR3 spans 13 residues. CDR3 in DNA: TGCGCCAGCAGCTTTAGGCCCAACAATGAGCAGTTCTTC. It codes for CASSFRPNNEQFF.

About this clone itself: Other DNA variants within this sample encode the same CDR3. CDR3 sequence (DNA): TGTGCCAGCAGCTTAGGGCAGGGAGCCTACGAGCAGTACTTC. Its protein is CASSLGQGAYEQYF. The chain carries TRBV7-7 and TRBJ2-7; TRBD1 or TRBD2 may be the D gene (5 bases each). The germline V gene encodes CDR1 SSHAT and CDR2 FNYEAQ (reference sequence). V was trimmed by 1 base and J by 2 bases, leaving 9 bases between them. This CDR3 contains 14 residues.

The chain couples TRBV20-1 to TRBJ2-7, with TRBD1 matching over 7 bases. V shed 3 bases, J shed 12 bases, and the junction held 8 bases outside the gene matches. The CDR3 sequence is 11 residues long. In germline, CDR1 is DFQATT, CDR2 SNEGSKA (reference sequence). The CDR3 here is CSASRGFEWYF. The CDR3 DNA reads TGCAGTGCTAGCAGGGGGTTTGAGTGGTACTTC.

The chain links TRBV29-1 to TRBJ1-2, with TRBD1 matching 12 bases. CDR1 is SQVTM, CDR2 ANQGSEA, per germline. This CDR3 region has 16 residues. J lost 7 bases, V lost 5 bases, and 14 bases had no gene match. CDR3 DNA: TGCAGCGTTAGACCCAACGCGGGGACAGGGGGCGGTGGCTACACCTTC. Translation gives CSVRPNAGTGGGGYTF.

As to this clone: Other DNA sequences in this sample translate to the same CDR3. The V and J genes are TRBV7-2 and TRBJ2-1; D is ambiguous. This CDR3 is 12 amino acids long. The germline V and J ends were trimmed by 3 bases and 3 bases, with 3 bases remaining between them. The germline CDR1 and CDR2 sequences are SGHTA and FQGNSA. In DNA, the CDR3 is TGTGCCAGCAGCTTTGGCTACAATGAGCAGTTCTTC. It is translated as CASSFGYNEQFF.

The genes are TRBV27 and TRBJ2-1; TRBD2 matches 12 bases. The V gene's germline CDR1 is MNHEY and CDR2 SMNVEV (reference sequence). The CDR3 loop spans 17 amino acids. Germline trimming cut 2 bases from V and 8 bases from J; bases unmatched to any gene: 10. CDR3 DNA sequence: TGTGCCAGCAGTTTAGGGAGACTAGCGGGAGTTTACTATGAGCAGTTCTTC. This gives the protein CASSLGRLAGVYYEQFF.

The chain joins TRBV29-1 to TRBJ2-1; D is uncertain. Deletions cut 7 bases from V and 5 bases from J, with 18 bases between. Germline CDR1 and CDR2: SQVTM and ANQGSEA. This CDR3 region has 14 residues. Written as DNA, the CDR3 is TGCAGCGCGGAACCTGCCCTGCACGACAATGAGCAGTTCTTC. It specifies CSAEPALHDNEQFF.

For this clone: Distinct nucleotide sequences in the sample also encode this CDR3. V gene TRBV7-6 combines with J gene TRBJ2-7; 7 positions agree with TRBD1. Germline values: CDR1 SGHVS, CDR2 FNYEAQ. With 0 bases clipped from V and 1 base from J, the junction kept 3 bases outside the gene matches. The CDR3 runs to 15 residues. CDR3 sequence (DNA): TGTGCCAGCAGCTTAGCCCGACAGGGTTCCTACGAGCAGTACTTC. Protein product: CASSLARQGSYEQYF. The whole variable domain, remainder taken from reference TRBV7-6 and TRBJ2-7, is GAGVSQSPRYKVTKRGQDVALRCDPISGHVSLYWYRQALGQGPEFLTYFNYEAQQDKSGLPNDRFSAERPEGSISTLTIQRTEQRDSAMYRCASSLARQGSYEQYFGPGTRLTVT.

The chain is built from TRBV5-1 and TRBJ2-7, with TRBD1 matching over 7 bases. Trimming removed 1 base from V and 6 bases from J; junction bases left unmatched: 10. CDR3 length: 15 residues. Germline CDR1 and CDR2: SGHRS and YFSETQ. The CDR3 loop reads CASSLTGAAIGEQYF. The CDR3 DNA is TGCGCCAGCAGCTTGACAGGGGCCGCGATTGGCGAGCAGTACTTC. Using reference TRBV5-1 and TRBJ2-7 for the parts outside the CDR3, the full variable domain is KAGVTQTPRYLIKTRGQQVTLSCSPISGHRSVSWYQQTPGQGLQFLFEYFSETQRNKGNFPGRFSGRQFSNSRSEMNVSTLELGDSALYLCASSLTGAAIGEQYFGPGTRLTVT.

The J gene is TRBJ2-1, the V gene TRBV15, with no clear D. This CDR3 contains 14 residues. The germline gives CDR1 LNHNV, CDR2 YYDKDF (reference sequence). Trimming removed 3 bases at V and 9 bases at J, with 15 bases between. The CDR3 loop reads CATSRDRVEGEQFF. The CDR3 nucleotides read TGTGCCACCAGCAGGGATCGAGTGGAAGGTGAGCAGTTCTTC.

The V call is TRBV7-2, the J call TRBJ2-7, with D maybe TRBD2 (6 bases). Germline V CDR1 and CDR2: SGHTA, FQGNSA. The V end was cut by 4 bases, the J end by 0 bases, with 22 bases between. This CDR3 is built from 18 residues. In DNA, the CDR3 is TGTGCCAGCAGCTCCCTTGGTAGCGGAAAAAGGAGCTCCTACGAGCAGTACTTC. Encoded protein: CASSSLGSGKRSSYEQYF.

To note about this clone: A junction boundary mismatches the germline segment, possibly from a read error. This chain connects TRBV7-6 to TRBJ1-5, with D tentatively TRBD1 (5 bases). The CDR3 runs 10 residues. Germline V gene sequence: CDR1 SGHVS, CDR2 FNYEAQ. As DNA, the CDR3 is TGTGCCAGCAGGGGGGATGAAGAAAATTTT. It encodes CASRGDEENF. The complete variable domain, with remaining parts taken from reference TRBV7-6 and TRBJ1-5, reads GAGVSQSPRYKVTKRGQDVALRCDPISGHVSLYWYRQALGQGPEFLTYFNYEAQQDKSGLPNDRFSAERPEGSISTLTIQRTEQRDSAMYRCASRGDEENFGDGTRLSIL.

The chain combines TRBV21-1 with TRBJ1-2; the D call of TRBD1 is as the table states it, not checked on the DNA. TRBV21-1 is termed a pseudogene. The CDR3 is 18 residues long. CDR3 DNA sequence: TGTGCCAGCAGCAAGTCCTCGGGACAGGGGGCCCGAAACTATGGCTACACCTTC. Its protein is CASSKSSGQGARNYGYTF.

The chain employs TRBV9 and TRBJ2-5; 7 bases fit TRBD2. The CDR3 totals 14 residues. The germline CDR1 and CDR2 sequences are SGDLS and YYNGEE. Trimming at V came to 0 bases and at J to 6 bases, leaving 5 bases not matched to a gene. The CDR3 reads CASSVGLAEQTQYF. The CDR3 DNA follows: TGTGCCAGCAGCGTAGGTCTAGCGGAACAGACCCAGTACTTC.